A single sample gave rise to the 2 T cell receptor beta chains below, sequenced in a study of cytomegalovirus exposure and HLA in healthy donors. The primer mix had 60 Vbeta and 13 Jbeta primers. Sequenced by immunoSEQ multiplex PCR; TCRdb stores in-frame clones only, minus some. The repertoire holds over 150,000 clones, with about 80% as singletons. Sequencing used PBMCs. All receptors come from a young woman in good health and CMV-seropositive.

CDR3 nucleotides: TGTGCCAGCAGTTCAACGGGAGGGGTGGAGACCCAGTACTTC. Translated: CASSSTGGVETQYF. The chain is built from TRBV27 and TRBJ2-5; TRBD2 agrees at 8 bases. The CDR3 sequence is 14 residues long. V lost 4 bases and J lost 5; bases outside the gene matches: 6. Germline CDR1 reads MNHEY; CDR2 reads SMNVEV (reference sequence).

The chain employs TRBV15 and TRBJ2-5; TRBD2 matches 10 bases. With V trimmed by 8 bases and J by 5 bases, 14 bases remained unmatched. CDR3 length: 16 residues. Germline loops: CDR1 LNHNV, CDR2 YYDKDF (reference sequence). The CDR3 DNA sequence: TGTGCCACCCAGCTGGAGCTAGCGGGAGCGTGGGAGACCCAGTACTTC. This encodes CATQLELAGAWETQYF.